The 24 T cell receptor beta chains reported below all come from one sample, sequenced in a study of monozygotic twins with inflammatory bowel disease. TCRdb re-called the 5' RACE reads; one entry per CDR3 protein, DNA not given. Recorded for this sample: 300,000 to 400,000 distinct CDR3 sequences. The sequenced sample consisted of blood. The receptors come from a human donor with ulcerative colitis or Crohn's disease, or a healthy co-twin of an affected twin (not recorded which).

This chain links TRBV4-3 with TRBJ2-2; TCRdb outputs TRBD1, but without DNA this stays unchecked. The CDR3 is 19 amino acids. CDR1 LGHNA and CDR2 YSLEER come from the germline V gene. CDR3 in amino acids: CASSQLDLGDRGWTGELFF.

The V and J genes are TRBV27 and TRBJ2-5. CDR3 size: 13 residues. From germline, CDR1 is MNHEY and CDR2 SMNVEV (reference sequence). CDR3 sequence: CASSLSYVETQYF.

The J gene is TRBJ1-2, the V gene TRBV5-1. CDR3 length: 13 amino acids. Germline values: CDR1 SGHRS, CDR2 YFSETQ. CDR3: CASSLDGIYGYTF.

J is TRBJ2-5 and V is TRBV20-1; checking the TCRdb D call of TRBD2 is not possible without DNA. Germline CDR1 DFQATT, CDR2 SNEGSKA (reference sequence). The CDR3 has 15 amino acids. This chain's CDR3 is CSARDPSGTSETQYF.

The chain uses TRBV27 and TRBJ1-2. This CDR3 is built from 13 residues. The germline CDR1 and CDR2 sequences are MNHEY and SMNVEV (reference sequence). CDR3 in amino acids: CASSLARNYGYTF.

The chain recombines TRBV19 with TRBJ1-1; TCRdb lists TRBD1, though no DNA is available to test this call. CDR3 length equals 14 residues. Per the germline V gene, CDR1 is LNHDA and CDR2 is SQIVND (reference sequence). This CDR3 reads CASSIQGANTEAFF.

V usage is TRBV24-1 and J usage is TRBJ2-2; TCRdb names TRBD1, which stays unverified in the absence of DNA. The CDR3 sequence is 15 residues long. Germline loops: CDR1 KGHDR, CDR2 SFDVKD. The CDR3 spells CATSALDRLYGELFF.

The chain uses TRBV20-1 and TRBJ2-1; as DNA is missing, the TRBD2 call by TCRdb cannot be tested. The CDR3 has 14 amino acids. Germline V gives CDR1 DFQATT, CDR2 SNEGSKA (reference sequence). CDR3 sequence: CSAGSGGARNEQFF.

The chain is built from TRBV7-9 and TRBJ1-3; the TCRdb call, TRBD1, lacks DNA for checking. This CDR3 has 12 amino acids. The germline CDR1 and CDR2 sequences are SEHNR and FQNEAQ (reference sequence). The CDR3 spells CASPGGTDTIYF.

The genes are TRBV12-3 or TRBV12-4 and TRBJ1-1; lacking DNA, the TRBD1 call made by TCRdb goes unchecked. This CDR3 is 14 amino acids long. This CDR3 is CASTPGFWDTEAFF.

CDR3 sequence: CASSAGQGNNSPLHF. The J gene is TRBJ1-6, the V gene TRBV7-2; the TRBD1 assignment by TCRdb is unverifiable without DNA. The CDR3 is 15 amino acids. Germline CDR1 and CDR2: SGHTA and FQGNSA.

V and J are TRBV30 and TRBJ2-1. Germline V gives CDR1 GTSNPN, CDR2 SVGIG (reference sequence). The CDR3 contains 13 residues. CDR3 sequence reads: CAWSLSSYNEQFF.

This rearrangement joins TRBV5-1 to TRBJ2-3. This CDR3 is 14 amino acids long. Germline V gene lookup returns CDR1 SGHRS and CDR2 YFSETQ. The CDR3 reads CASSLGQATDTQYF.

This chain connects TRBV20-1 to TRBJ1-1; TCRdb outputs TRBD1, but without DNA this stays unchecked. Germline loops: CDR1 DFQATT, CDR2 SNEGSKA (reference sequence). The CDR3 runs 12 residues. Here the CDR3 reads CSATRENTEAFF.

The chain employs TRBV11-2 and TRBJ2-3; TCRdb gives TRBD1 as the D gene, but with no DNA this cannot be confirmed. The CDR3 contains 15 residues. CDR1 and CDR2 from the germline V gene are SGHAT and FQNNGV. The CDR3 sequence is CASSLQGVGTDTQYF.

This chain links TRBV7-9 with TRBJ1-4; TCRdb indicates TRBD1, and absent DNA this call remains unverified. CDR3 length equals 19 residues. Germline CDR1 SEHNR, CDR2 FQNEAQ (reference sequence). CDR3 sequence: CASSLGQSGSQGRYEKLFF.

The rearrangement links TRBV16 to TRBJ2-7; TCRdb indicates TRBD2, and absent DNA this call remains unverified. This CDR3 contains 14 residues. Germline CDR1 KGHSY, CDR2 FQNENV. The CDR3 region is CASSQSTGWDEQYF.

The V call is TRBV5-1, the J call TRBJ2-3; TCRdb calls TRBD1, which cannot be checked without DNA. CDR3 length equals 16 residues. Looked up from germline, CDR1 is SGHRS and CDR2 is YFSETQ. CDR3: CASSLIPAGAADTQYF.

The CDR3 loop is CASSSRTGIQPQHF. The chain couples TRBV27 to TRBJ1-5; TCRdb proposes TRBD1, but this gene call is untestable without DNA. CDR3 length: 14 residues. Germline V lookup: CDR1 MNHEY, CDR2 SMNVEV (reference sequence).

J is TRBJ2-1 and V is TRBV5-1. Germline V gene sequence: CDR1 SGHRS, CDR2 YFSETQ. CDR3 length: 13 amino acids. The CDR3 loop reads CASSLSGVNEQFF.

This chain connects TRBV5-1 to TRBJ2-7. The CDR3 loop spans 14 amino acids. Germline V gene lookup returns CDR1 SGHRS and CDR2 YFSETQ. The CDR3 loop is CASSLRTETYEQYF.

This chain links TRBV7-2 with TRBJ1-2; TCRdb indicates TRBD1, and absent DNA this call remains unverified. The CDR3 is 13 residues long. Germline assignment: CDR1 SGHTA and CDR2 FQGNSA. The CDR3 here is CASSFRDSHGYTF.

The genes are TRBV4-1 and TRBJ1-4. Germline CDR1 reads MGHRA; CDR2 reads YSYEKL. The CDR3 covers 16 residues. The CDR3 reads CASSQDVGGVDEKLFF.

The chain combines TRBV6-5 with TRBJ2-1; TCRdb indicates TRBD1, and absent DNA this call remains unverified. CDR1 is MNHEY and CDR2 is SVGAGI in the germline V gene. This CDR3 is 16 amino acids long. This chain's CDR3 is CASSYRGAGMNNEQFF.